Here is one T cell receptor beta chain with its context. The antigen remains unidentified. The method was immunoSEQ multiplex PCR; TCRdb's version includes in-frame clones alone and lacks a portion of them. The sample records 75,000 to 90,000 clones, approximately 90% being singletons. V lost 6 bases, J lost 6 bases, and 9 bases stayed unmatched. The germline V gene has CDR1 LGHNT and CDR2 FRNRAP. The CDR3 is 15 amino acids. The data derive from a study of identifying expanded T cells in peripheral blood. General study results and limits: Clone count variance between two-week samples rose with total template count.

No infections or other immune events were documented during collection. The sequenced material came from blood. The rearrangement joins TRBV12-5 to TRBJ2-2; 8 bases match TRBD1. The TCR comes from a person aged 18 to 75 in good health. The CDR3 loop is CASGVDRGASGELFF. The CDR3 DNA follows: TGTGCTAGTGGGGTAGACAGGGGCGCATCCGGGGAGCTGTTTTTT.